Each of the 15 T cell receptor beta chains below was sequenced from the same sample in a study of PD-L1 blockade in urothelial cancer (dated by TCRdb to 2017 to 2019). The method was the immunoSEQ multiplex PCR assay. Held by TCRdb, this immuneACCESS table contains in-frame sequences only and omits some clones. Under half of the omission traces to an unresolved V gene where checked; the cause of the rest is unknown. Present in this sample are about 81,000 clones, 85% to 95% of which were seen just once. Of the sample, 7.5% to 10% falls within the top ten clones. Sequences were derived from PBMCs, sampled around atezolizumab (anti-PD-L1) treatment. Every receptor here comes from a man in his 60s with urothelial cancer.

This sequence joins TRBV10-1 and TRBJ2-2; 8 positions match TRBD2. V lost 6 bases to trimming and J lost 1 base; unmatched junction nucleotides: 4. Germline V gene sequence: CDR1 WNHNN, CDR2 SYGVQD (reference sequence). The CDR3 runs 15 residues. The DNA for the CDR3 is TGCGCCAGCAGCACTAGCGGACAGAACACCGGGGAGCTGTTTTTT. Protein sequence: CASSTSGQNTGELFF.

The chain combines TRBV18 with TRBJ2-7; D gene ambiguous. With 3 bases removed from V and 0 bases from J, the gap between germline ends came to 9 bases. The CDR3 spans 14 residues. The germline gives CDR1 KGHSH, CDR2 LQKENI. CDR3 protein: CASSPSSSSYEQYF. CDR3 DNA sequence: TGTGCCAGCTCACCGAGCTCAAGCTCCTACGAGCAGTACTTC.

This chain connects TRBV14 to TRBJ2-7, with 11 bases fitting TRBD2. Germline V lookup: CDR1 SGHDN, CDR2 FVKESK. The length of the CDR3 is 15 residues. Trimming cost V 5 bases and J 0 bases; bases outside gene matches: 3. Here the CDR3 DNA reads TGTGCCAGCAGCAAAACTAGCGGGAGCTCCTACGAGCAGTACTTC. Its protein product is CASSKTSGSSYEQYF.

CDR3 amino acids: CASSPLGGSLGAETQYF. The CDR3 DNA sequence: TGTGCCAGCAGCCCCCTGGGCGGGAGCCTGGGAGCCGAGACCCAGTACTTC. The V gene is TRBV7-2, the J gene TRBJ2-5; 7 bases agree with TRBD2. Trimming took 5 bases from V and 5 from J; bases not matched to a gene: 17. Germline V CDR1 and CDR2: SGHTA, FQGNSA. The CDR3 is 17 amino acids.

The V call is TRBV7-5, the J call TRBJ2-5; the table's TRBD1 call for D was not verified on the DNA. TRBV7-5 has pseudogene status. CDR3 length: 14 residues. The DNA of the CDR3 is TGTGCCAGAAGCTCGAGCAGGTACCAAGAGACCCAGTACTTC. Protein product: CARSSSRYQETQYF.

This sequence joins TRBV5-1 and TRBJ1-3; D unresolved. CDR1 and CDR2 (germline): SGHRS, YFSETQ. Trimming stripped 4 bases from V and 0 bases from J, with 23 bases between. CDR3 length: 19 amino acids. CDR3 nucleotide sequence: TGCGCCAGCAGCACTTCCCACTCTCTAGAGAACCACTCTGGAAACACCATATATTTT. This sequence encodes CASSTSHSLENHSGNTIYF.

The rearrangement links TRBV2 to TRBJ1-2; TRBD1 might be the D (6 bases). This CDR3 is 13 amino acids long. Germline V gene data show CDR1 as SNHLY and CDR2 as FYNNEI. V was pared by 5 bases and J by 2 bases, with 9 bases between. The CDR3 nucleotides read TGTGCCAGCAGTAAACAGGGAAACTATGGCTACACCTTC. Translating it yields CASSKQGNYGYTF. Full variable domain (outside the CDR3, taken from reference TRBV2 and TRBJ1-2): EPEVTQTPSHQVTQMGQEVILRCVPISNHLYFYWYRQILGQKVEFLVSFYNNEISEKSEIFDDQFSVERPDGSNFTLKIRSTKLEDSAMYFCASSKQGNYGYTFGSGTRLTVV.

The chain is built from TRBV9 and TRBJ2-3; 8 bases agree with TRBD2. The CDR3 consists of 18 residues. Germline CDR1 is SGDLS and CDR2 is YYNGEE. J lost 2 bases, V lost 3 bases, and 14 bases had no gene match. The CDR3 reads CASSARGPGGRLTDTQYF. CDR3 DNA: TGTGCCAGCAGCGCAAGGGGACCGGGGGGGAGACTCACAGATACGCAGTATTTT.

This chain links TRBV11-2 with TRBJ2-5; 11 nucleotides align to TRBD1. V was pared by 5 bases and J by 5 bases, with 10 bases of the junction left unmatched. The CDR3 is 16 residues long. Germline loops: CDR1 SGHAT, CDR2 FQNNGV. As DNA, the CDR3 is TGTGCCAGCAGCGCAATCGGGACAGGGGGAGGGGAGACCCAGTACTTC. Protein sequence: CASSAIGTGGGETQYF. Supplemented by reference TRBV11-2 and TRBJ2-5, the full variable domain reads EAGVAQSPRYKIIEKRQSVAFWCNPISGHATLYWYQQILGQGPKLLIQFQNNGVVDDSQLPKDRFSAERLKGVDSTLKIQPAKLEDSAVYLCASSAIGTGGGETQYFGPGTRLLVL.

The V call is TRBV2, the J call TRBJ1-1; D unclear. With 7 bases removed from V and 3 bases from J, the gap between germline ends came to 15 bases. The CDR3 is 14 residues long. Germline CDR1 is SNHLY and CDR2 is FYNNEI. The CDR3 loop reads CASTIQFSDTEAFF. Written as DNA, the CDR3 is TGTGCCAGCACTATACAGTTCTCGGACACTGAAGCTTTCTTT.

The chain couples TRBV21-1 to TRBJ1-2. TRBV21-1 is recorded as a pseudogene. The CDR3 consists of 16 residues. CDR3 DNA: TGTGCCAGCAGCACCCTTACCGGGTCTCCTACTGGTGGCTACACCTTC. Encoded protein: CASSTLTGSPTGGYTF.

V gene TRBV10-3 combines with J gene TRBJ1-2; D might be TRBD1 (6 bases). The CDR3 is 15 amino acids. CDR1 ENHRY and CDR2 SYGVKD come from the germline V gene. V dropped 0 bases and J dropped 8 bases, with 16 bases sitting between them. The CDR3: CAISESSGGGSGYTF. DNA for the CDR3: TGTGCCATCAGTGAGTCTTCGGGGGGGGGCAGCGGCTACACCTTC.

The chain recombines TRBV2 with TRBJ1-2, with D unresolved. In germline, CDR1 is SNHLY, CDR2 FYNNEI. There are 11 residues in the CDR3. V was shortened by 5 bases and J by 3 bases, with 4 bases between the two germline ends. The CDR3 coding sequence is TGTGCCAGCAGTTATTACTATGGCTACACCTTC. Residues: CASSYYYGYTF.

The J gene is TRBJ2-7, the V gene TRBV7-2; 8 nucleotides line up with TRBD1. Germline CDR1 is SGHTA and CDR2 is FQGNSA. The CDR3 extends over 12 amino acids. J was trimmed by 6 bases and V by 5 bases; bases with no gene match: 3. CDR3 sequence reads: CASSPTGVEQYF. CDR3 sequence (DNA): TGTGCCAGCAGCCCGACAGGGGTCGAGCAGTACTTC.

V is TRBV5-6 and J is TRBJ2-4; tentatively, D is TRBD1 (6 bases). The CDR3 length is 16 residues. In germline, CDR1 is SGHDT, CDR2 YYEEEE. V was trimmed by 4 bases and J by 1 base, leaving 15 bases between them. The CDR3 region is CASSRVYRDAKNIQYF. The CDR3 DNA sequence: TGTGCCAGCAGCCGCGTTTACAGGGACGCCAAAAACATTCAGTACTTC.